This TCR beta chain is from a study of blood T cell repertoires in COVID-19. Background on the study: From the United States, Italy and Spain came samples of acute and convalescent COVID-19. The analysed material was cDNA or gDNA that came from T cells, B-cell-depleted T cells, or PBMCs.

The CDR3 spans 17 residues. Germline values: CDR1 SGDLS, CDR2 YYNGEE. V lost 4 bases, J lost 4 bases, and 6 bases stayed unmatched. Original handling: Amplification with reference gene primers provided the estimates of nucleated cell counts. Sequenced by immunoSEQ multiplex PCR; TCRdb stores in-frame clones only, minus some. V and J calls and clone size are copied from that table; D and trimming were computed from the DNA. In the table there are about 22,000 clones, roughly 87% of which are singletons. The source of this sequence is a human donor with active COVID-19. The donor label of this sample is uncertain. The sequencing input was peripheral blood. The chain recombines TRBV9 with TRBJ2-2; 14 bases agree with TRBD2. The CDR3 region is CASSQTSGGAGTGELFF. The DNA for the CDR3 is TGTGCCAGCAGCCAGACTAGCGGGGGGGCCGGCACCGGGGAGCTGTTTTTT.